These 9 T cell receptor beta chains originate from one sample sequenced in a study of chronic HIV infection and antiretroviral therapy. MiXCR, run by TCRdb on the 5' RACE reads, gives a single entry per CDR3 protein. The repertoire holds more than 40,000 distinct CDR3 sequences, approximately 19% seen once, with around 2.8% in the top ten. The sample was peripheral blood. These receptors all come from an adult who had HIV and had not received antiretroviral therapy, or was an uninfected healthy control (not recorded which).

The V call is TRBV21-1, the J call TRBJ2-1. TRBV21-1 is described as a pseudogene. The CDR3 is 17 residues long. CDR3 sequence: CASSQHRQVKSYNEQFF. The CDR3 DNA follows: TGTGCCAGCAGCCAACATAGACAAGTAAAGTCCTACAATGAGCAGTTCTTC.

The count of this clonotype is one. The chain has TRBV7-2 and TRBJ2-1; D gene uncertain. The germline V and J ends were trimmed by 5 bases and 6 bases, with 5 bases remaining between them. Germline values: CDR1 SGHTA, CDR2 FQGNSA. This CDR3 region has 11 residues. The CDR3 nucleotides are TGTGCCAGCAGCCCGATCAATGAGCAGTTCTTC. The encoded protein is CASSPINEQFF.

In its sample, this clonotype was seen many times. The rearrangement links TRBV6-4 to TRBJ2-2; 10 nucleotides agree with TRBD2. J was trimmed by 5 bases and V by 6 bases; bases with no gene match: 9. This CDR3 is built from 16 residues. Per the germline V gene, CDR1 is MRHNA and CDR2 is SNTAGT. CDR3 in DNA: TGTGCCAGCAGCCGTTCTAGCGGGAGCGGTACCGGGGAGCTGTTTTTT. Residues: CASSRSSGSGTGELFF.

The genes are TRBV27 and TRBJ2-7, with D possibly TRBD1 on 5 matching bases. The CDR3 is 14 amino acids. Germline CDR1 and CDR2: MNHEY and SMNVEV (reference sequence). Trimming cost V 0 bases and J 3 bases, with 9 bases left between them. The CDR3 nucleotides are TGTGCCAGCAGTTTATCCAGGGCCAGCTACGAGCAGTACTTC. Translation gives CASSLSRASYEQYF.

The gene calls are TRBV6-5 and TRBJ2-6; no reliable D call. The germline gives CDR1 MNHEY, CDR2 SVGAGI. CDR3 length: 17 amino acids. Trimming took off 4 bases at V and 0 bases at J, with 13 bases between the two ends. DNA for the CDR3: TGTGCCAGCAGTTCCACCTTCTGGAGCTCTGGGGCCAACGTCCTGACTTTC. It specifies CASSSTFWSSGANVLTF.

In its sample, this clonotype was seen a few times. The rearrangement joins TRBV28 to TRBJ1-3, with 7 bases lining up with TRBD1. The CDR3 totals 17 residues. CDR1 is MDHEN and CDR2 is SYDVKM in the germline V gene. With 5 bases clipped from V and 2 bases from J, the junction kept 12 bases outside the gene matches. The CDR3 DNA reads as TGTGCCAGCAGTATTTTACTCCGCGGGACAGCTGGAAACACCATATATTTT. It specifies CASSILLRGTAGNTIYF.

V usage is TRBV12-3 or TRBV12-4 and J usage is TRBJ2-3; weak D call: TRBD1 (5 bases). The germline V and J ends were trimmed by 6 bases and 5 bases, with 18 bases remaining between them. The CDR3 is 15 residues long. The CDR3 coding sequence is TGTGCCAGCAGCCCCGTCAGGGCCAGAGGAGATACGCAGTATTTT. As protein: CASSPVRARGDTQYF.

This clonotype was counted only a few times. The chain couples TRBV6-5 to TRBJ1-1, with D perhaps TRBD1 (5 bases). CDR1 is MNHEY, CDR2 SVGAGI, per germline. This CDR3 has 14 residues. V was trimmed by 2 bases and J by 1 base, leaving 8 bases between them. In DNA form, the CDR3 reads TGTGCCAGCAGTTACCGACAGCCGAACACTGAAGCTTTCTTT. This encodes CASSYRQPNTEAFF.

The chain recombines TRBV7-6 with TRBJ1-1, with 10 bases that match TRBD1. CDR1 and CDR2 (germline): SGHVS, FNYEAQ. Trimming removed 1 base from V and 4 bases from J; junction bases left unmatched: 15. This CDR3 comprises 19 residues. CDR3 sequence (DNA): TGTGCCAGCAGCTTAGAAAAGTACTGGGACAGGGGACTGGGCACTGAAGCTTTCTTT. Protein product: CASSLEKYWDRGLGTEAFF.